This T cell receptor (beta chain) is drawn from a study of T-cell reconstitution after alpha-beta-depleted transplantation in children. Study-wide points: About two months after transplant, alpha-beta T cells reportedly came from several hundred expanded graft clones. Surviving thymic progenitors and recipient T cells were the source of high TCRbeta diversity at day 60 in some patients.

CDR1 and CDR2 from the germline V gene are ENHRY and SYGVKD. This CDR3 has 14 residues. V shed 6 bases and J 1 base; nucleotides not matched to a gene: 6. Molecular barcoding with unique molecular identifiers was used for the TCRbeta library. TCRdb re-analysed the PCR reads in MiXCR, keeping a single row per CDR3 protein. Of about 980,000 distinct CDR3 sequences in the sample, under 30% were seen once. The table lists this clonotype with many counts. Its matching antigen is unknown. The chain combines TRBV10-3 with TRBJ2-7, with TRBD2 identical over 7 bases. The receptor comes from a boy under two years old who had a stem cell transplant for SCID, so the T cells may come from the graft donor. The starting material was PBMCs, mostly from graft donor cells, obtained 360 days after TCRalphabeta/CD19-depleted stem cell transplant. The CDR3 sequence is CAIRGGSLSYEQYF. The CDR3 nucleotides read TGTGCCATCAGGGGGGGGAGCCTATCCTACGAGCAGTACTTC.